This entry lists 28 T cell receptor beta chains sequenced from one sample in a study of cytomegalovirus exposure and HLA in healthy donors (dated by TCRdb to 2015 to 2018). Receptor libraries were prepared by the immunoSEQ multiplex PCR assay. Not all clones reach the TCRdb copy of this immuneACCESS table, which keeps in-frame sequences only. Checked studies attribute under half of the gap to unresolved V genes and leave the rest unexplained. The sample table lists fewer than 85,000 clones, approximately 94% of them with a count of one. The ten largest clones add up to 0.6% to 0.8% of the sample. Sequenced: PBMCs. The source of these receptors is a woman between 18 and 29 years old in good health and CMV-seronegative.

CDR3 DNA sequence: TGTGCCGCAAGCAGGGGCCAGGGGGCGCAAGGCTACACCTTC. The encoded protein is CAASRGQGAQGYTF. The rearrangement joins TRBV6-1 to TRBJ1-2; 8 bases agree with TRBD1. Germline V gives CDR1 MNHNS, CDR2 SASEGT. V gave up 11 bases and J gave up 8 bases; unmatched junction bases: 16. CDR3 length equals 14 residues.

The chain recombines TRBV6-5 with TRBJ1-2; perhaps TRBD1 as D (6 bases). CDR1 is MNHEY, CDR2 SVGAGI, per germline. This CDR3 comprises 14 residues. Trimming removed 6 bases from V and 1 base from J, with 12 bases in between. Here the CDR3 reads CASSHGQLNYGYTF. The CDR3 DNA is TGTGCCAGCAGCCACGGACAGCTTAACTATGGCTACACCTTC.

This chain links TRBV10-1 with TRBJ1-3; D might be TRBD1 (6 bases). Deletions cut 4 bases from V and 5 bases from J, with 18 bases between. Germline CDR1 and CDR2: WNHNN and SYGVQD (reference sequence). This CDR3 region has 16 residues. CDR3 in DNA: TGCGCCAGCAGTGGGTCGACAGGTAGTTTCAGAAACACCATATATTTT. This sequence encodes CASSGSTGSFRNTIYF.

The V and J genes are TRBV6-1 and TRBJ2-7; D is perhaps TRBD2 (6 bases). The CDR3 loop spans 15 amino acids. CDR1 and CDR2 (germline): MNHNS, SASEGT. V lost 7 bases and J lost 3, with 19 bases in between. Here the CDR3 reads CASNPGGTASYEQYF. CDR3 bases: TGTGCCAGCAACCCCGGGGGAACAGCGAGCTACGAGCAGTACTTC.

The CDR3 DNA reads as TGCGCCAGCAGCTTGTTGGGACTAGCCTCGTACGAGCAGTACTTC. Amino acids: CASSLLGLASYEQYF. This chain links TRBV5-1 with TRBJ2-7; 9 nucleotides line up with TRBD2. The CDR3 extends over 15 amino acids. The junction had 6 bases not matched to a gene; V was cut back by 1 base and J by 4 bases. Germline V gives CDR1 SGHRS, CDR2 YFSETQ.

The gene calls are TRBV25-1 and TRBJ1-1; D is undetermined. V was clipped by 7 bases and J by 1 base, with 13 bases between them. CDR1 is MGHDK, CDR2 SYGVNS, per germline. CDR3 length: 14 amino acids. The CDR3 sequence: CASTDEGWNTEAFF. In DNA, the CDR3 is TGTGCCAGCACTGATGAGGGTTGGAACACTGAAGCTTTCTTT.

The chain's CDR3 is CASRQSRDRYQPQHF. The CDR3 DNA reads as TGTGCCAGCAGGCAGAGCCGGGACAGATATCAGCCCCAGCATTTT. J is TRBJ1-5 and V is TRBV6-6, with 7 bases matching TRBD1. Germline values: CDR1 MNHNY, CDR2 SVGAGI (reference sequence). This CDR3 spans 15 amino acids. The trim removed 6 bases at V and 5 bases at J, leaving 10 bases unmatched.

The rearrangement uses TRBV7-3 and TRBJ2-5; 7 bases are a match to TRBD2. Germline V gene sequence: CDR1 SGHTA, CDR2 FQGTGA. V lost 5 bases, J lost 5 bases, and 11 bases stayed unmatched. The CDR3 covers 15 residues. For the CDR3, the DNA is TGTGCCAGCAGCGCAGCGGGGACCCCGGTGGAGACCCAGTACTTC. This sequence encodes CASSAAGTPVETQYF. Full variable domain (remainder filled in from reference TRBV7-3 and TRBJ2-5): GAGVSQTPSNKVTEKGKYVELRCDPISGHTALYWYRQSLGQGPEFLIYFQGTGAADDSGLPNDRFFAVRPEGSVSTLKIQRTERGDSAVYLCASSAAGTPVETQYFGPGTRLLVL.

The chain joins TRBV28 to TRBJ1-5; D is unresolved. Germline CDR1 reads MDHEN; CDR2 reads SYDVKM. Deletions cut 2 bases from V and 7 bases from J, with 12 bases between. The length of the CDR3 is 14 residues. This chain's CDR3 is CASSLIRRGQPQHF. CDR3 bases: TGTGCCAGCAGTTTAATCCGTCGCGGGCAGCCCCAGCATTTT.

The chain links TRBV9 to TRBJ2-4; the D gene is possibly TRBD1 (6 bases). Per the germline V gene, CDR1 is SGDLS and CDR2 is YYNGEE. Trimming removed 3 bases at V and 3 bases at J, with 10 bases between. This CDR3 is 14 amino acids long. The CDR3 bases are TGTGCCAGCAGCGCGACAGGACTCAAAAACATTCAGTACTTC. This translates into CASSATGLKNIQYF.

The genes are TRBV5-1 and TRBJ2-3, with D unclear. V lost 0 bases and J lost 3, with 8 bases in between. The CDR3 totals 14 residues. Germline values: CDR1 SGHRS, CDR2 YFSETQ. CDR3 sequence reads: CASSLAPRTDTQYF. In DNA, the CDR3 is TGCGCCAGCAGCTTGGCCCCGCGGACAGATACGCAGTATTTT.

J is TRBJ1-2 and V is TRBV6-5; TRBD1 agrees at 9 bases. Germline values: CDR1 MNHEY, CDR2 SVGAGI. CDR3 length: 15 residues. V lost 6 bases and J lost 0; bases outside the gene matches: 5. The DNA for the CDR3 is TGTGCCAGCAGCCGACAGGGGGTGGCTAACTATGGCTACACCTTC. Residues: CASSRQGVANYGYTF.

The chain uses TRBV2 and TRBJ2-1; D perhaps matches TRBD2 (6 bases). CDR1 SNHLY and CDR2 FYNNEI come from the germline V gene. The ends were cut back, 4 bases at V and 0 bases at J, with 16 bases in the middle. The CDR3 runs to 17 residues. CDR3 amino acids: CASSVRRDDSSYNEQFF. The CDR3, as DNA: TGTGCCAGCAGTGTTAGGAGGGACGATAGCTCCTACAATGAGCAGTTCTTC.

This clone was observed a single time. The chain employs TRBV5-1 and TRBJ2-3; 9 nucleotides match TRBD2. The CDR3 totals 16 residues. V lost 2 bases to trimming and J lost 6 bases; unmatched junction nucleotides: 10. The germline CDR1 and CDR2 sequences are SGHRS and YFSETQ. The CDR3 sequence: CASSLLTSGRPDTQYF. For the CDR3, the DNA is TGCGCCAGCAGCTTATTGACTAGCGGTAGGCCGGATACGCAGTATTTT.

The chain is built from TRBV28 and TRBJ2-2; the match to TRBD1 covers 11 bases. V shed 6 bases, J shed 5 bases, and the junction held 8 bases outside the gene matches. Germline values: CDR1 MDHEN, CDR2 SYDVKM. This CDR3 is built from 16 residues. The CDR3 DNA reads TGTGCCAGCAGATTCTTGGACAGGGGGCATACCGGGGAGCTGTTTTTT. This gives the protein CASRFLDRGHTGELFF.

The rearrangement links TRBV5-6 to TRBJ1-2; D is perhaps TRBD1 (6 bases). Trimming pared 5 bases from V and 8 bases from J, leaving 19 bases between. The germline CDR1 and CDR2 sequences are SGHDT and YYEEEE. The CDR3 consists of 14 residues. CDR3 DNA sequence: TGTGCCAGCAGTGATGGGGGGGCGCCTCGGGGCTACACCTTC. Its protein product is CASSDGGAPRGYTF.

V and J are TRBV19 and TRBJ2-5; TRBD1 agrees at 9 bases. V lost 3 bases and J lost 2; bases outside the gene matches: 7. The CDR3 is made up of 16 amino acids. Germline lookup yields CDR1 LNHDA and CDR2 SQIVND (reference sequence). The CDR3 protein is CASSIGDRGIQETQYF. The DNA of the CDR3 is TGTGCCAGTAGTATCGGAGACAGGGGGATACAAGAGACCCAGTACTTC.

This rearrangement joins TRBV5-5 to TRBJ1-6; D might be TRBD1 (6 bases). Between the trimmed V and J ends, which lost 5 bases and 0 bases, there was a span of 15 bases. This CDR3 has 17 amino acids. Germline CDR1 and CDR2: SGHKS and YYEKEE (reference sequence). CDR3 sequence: CASSIGQPSSYNSPLHF. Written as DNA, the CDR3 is TGTGCCAGCAGTATCGGACAGCCAAGCTCCTATAATTCACCCCTCCACTTT.

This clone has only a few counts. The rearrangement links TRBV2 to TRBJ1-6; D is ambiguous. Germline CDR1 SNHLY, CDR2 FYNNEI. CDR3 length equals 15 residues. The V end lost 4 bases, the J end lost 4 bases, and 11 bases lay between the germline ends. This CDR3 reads CASSVNRAYNSPLHF. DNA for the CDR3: TGTGCCAGCAGTGTCAACAGAGCATATAATTCACCCCTCCACTTT.

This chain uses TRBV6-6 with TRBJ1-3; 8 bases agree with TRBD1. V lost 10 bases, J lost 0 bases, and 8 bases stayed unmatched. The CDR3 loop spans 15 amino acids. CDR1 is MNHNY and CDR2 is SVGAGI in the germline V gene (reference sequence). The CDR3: CATGQGPNSGNTIYF. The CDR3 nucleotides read TGTGCCACCGGACAGGGCCCAAACTCTGGAAACACCATATATTTT.

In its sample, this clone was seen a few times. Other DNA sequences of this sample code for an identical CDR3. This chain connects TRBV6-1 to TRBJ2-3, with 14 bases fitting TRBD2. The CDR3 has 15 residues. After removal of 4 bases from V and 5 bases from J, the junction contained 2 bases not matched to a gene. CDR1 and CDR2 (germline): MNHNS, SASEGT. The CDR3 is CASSGGTSGGDTQYF. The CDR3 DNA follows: TGTGCCAGCAGTGGAGGGACTAGCGGGGGAGATACGCAGTATTTT.

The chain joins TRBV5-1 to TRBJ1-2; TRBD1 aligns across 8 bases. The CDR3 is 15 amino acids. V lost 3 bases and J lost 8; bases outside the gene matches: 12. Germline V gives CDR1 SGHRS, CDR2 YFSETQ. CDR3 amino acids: CASSSRSDRVVGYTF. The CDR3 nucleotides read TGCGCCAGCAGCTCGCGATCGGACAGGGTAGTCGGCTACACCTTC. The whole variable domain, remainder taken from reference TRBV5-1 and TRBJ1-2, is KAGVTQTPRYLIKTRGQQVTLSCSPISGHRSVSWYQQTPGQGLQFLFEYFSETQRNKGNFPGRFSGRQFSNSRSEMNVSTLELGDSALYLCASSSRSDRVVGYTFGSGTRLTVV.

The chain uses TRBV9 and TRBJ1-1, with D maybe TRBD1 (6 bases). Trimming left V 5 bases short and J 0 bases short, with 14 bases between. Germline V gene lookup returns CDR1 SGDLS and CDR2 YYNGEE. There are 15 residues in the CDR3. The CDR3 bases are TGTGCCAGCAGTGGAACAGGGAGCATGAACACTGAAGCTTTCTTT. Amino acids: CASSGTGSMNTEAFF. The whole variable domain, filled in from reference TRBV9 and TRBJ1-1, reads DSGVTQTPKHLITATGQRVTLRCSPRSGDLSVYWYQQSLDQGLQFLIQYYNGEERAKGNILERFSAQQFPDLHSELNLSSLELGDSALYFCASSGTGSMNTEAFFGQGTRLTVV.

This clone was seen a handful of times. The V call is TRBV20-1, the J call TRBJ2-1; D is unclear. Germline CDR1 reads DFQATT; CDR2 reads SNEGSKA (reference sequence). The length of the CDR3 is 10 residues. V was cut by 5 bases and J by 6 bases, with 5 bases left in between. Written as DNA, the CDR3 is TGCAGTGCTTTAATCAATGAGCAGTTCTTC. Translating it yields CSALINEQFF.

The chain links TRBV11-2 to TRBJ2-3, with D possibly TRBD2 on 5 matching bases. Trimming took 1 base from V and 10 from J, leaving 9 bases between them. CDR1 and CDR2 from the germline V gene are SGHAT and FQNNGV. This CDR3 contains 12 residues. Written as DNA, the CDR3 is TGTGCCAGCAGCTTAGGAGGGTGGGCGCAGTATTTT. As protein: CASSLGGWAQYF.

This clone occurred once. CDR3 bases: TGTGCCACTCTAAGGTGGGGACAGGGGGCAGCGAACACTGAAGCTTTCTTT. This gives the protein CATLRWGQGAANTEAFF. V usage is TRBV7-9 and J usage is TRBJ1-1; TRBD1 matches 12 bases. Germline V CDR1 and CDR2: SEHNR, FQNEAQ (reference sequence). With 10 bases clipped from V and 1 base from J, the junction kept 13 bases outside the gene matches. The CDR3 contains 17 residues.

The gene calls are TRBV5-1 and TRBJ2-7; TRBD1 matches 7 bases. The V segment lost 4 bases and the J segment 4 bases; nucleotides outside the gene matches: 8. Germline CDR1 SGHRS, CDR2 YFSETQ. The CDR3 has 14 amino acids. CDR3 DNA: TGCGCCAGCAGCCCCGACAGGGTAGATTACGAGCAGTACTTC. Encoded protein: CASSPDRVDYEQYF. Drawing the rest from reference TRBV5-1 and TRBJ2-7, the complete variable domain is KAGVTQTPRYLIKTRGQQVTLSCSPISGHRSVSWYQQTPGQGLQFLFEYFSETQRNKGNFPGRFSGRQFSNSRSEMNVSTLELGDSALYLCASSPDRVDYEQYFGPGTRLTVT.

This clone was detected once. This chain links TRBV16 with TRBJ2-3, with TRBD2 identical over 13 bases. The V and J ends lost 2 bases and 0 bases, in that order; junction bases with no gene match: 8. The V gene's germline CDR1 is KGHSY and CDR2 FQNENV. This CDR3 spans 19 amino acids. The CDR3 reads CASSQTRTSGGPSTDTQYF. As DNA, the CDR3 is TGTGCCAGCAGCCAAACTCGGACTAGCGGGGGCCCAAGCACAGATACGCAGTATTTT.